Shown below are 27 T cell receptor beta chains from a single sample sequenced in a study of vaccination and CD4 T cells after COVID-19. No antigen is known for these receptors. Regarding treatment: roughly 11-day PBMC culture with coronavirus spike peptide pools or control peptides (ViraFEST assay). During the years 2011-2018, before the COVID-19 pandemic, the unexposed donor's CD4+ T cells were collected. Sequencing of cultured CD4+ T cell DNA used the Oncomine TCR Beta short-read assay. TCRdb independently ran MiXCR on the PCR reads; one entry per CDR3 protein. The data contain around 4,500 distinct CDR3 sequences, 34% of them singletons. The sample was CD4+ T cells from blood, cultured in vitro. Source of these receptors: a human donor in good health.

By proportion, this clonotype is large (0.1 to 1%). This chain uses TRBV7-3 with TRBJ1-1; weak D call: TRBD1 (5 bases). V lost 6 bases and J lost 0, with 17 bases in between. The CDR3 contains 16 residues. Germline V lookup: CDR1 SGHTA, CDR2 FQGTGA. CDR3 region: CASSPDISNLNTEAFF. CDR3 DNA sequence: TGTGCCAGCAGTCCGGACATCTCCAACCTGAACACTGAAGCTTTCTTT.

V gene TRBV24-1 combines with J gene TRBJ2-3; tentative D call: TRBD1 (5 bases). Per the germline V gene, CDR1 is KGHDR and CDR2 is SFDVKD. Trimming pared 2 bases from V and 3 bases from J, leaving 17 bases between. This CDR3 has 17 residues. As DNA, the CDR3 is TGTGCCACCAGTGATTCCGGGTCAGGGTTGAGAACAGATACGCAGTATTTT. This codes for CATSDSGSGLRTDTQYF.

In its sample, this clonotype was seen a few times. The rearrangement links TRBV11-2 to TRBJ2-5; possibly TRBD1 or TRBD2 for D (5 bases each). Per the germline V gene, CDR1 is SGHAT and CDR2 is FQNNGV. Trimming cost V 4 bases and J 1 base, with 13 bases left between them. The CDR3 runs to 15 residues. The CDR3 here is CASSSRGFRQETQYF. The CDR3 nucleotides read TGTGCCAGCAGCTCGAGGGGTTTCCGCCAAGAGACCCAGTACTTC.

This chain uses TRBV7-2 with TRBJ2-5; 14 bases are shared with TRBD2. This CDR3 spans 15 amino acids. CDR1 and CDR2 (germline): SGHTA, FQGNSA. After removal of 3 bases from V and 5 bases from J, the junction contained 2 bases not matched to a gene. The CDR3 nucleotides read TGTGCCAGCAGCTTGACTAGCGGGGGGGCGGAGACCCAGTACTTC. Its protein product is CASSLTSGGAETQYF.

This chain uses TRBV7-9 with TRBJ2-3; D may be TRBD2 (6 bases). Trimming pared 4 bases from V and 4 bases from J, leaving 9 bases between. The V gene's germline CDR1 is SEHNR and CDR2 FQNEAQ (reference sequence). The CDR3 consists of 13 residues. CDR3 sequence (DNA): TGTGCCAGCAGCTGGCGGGGCGCAGATACGCAGTATTTT. Translated: CASSWRGADTQYF. Using reference TRBV7-9 and TRBJ2-3 for the parts outside the CDR3, the full variable domain is DTGVSQNPRHKITKRGQNVTFRCDPISEHNRLYWYRQTLGQGPEFLTYFQNEAQLEKSRLLSDRFSAERPKGSFSTLEIQRTEQGDSAMYLCASSWRGADTQYFGPGTRLTVL.

This clonotype occurred a few times. CDR3 nucleotides: TGCAGTGCTAGAGATGTGGGGCGCGGAAACACCATATATTTT. Residues: CSARDVGRGNTIYF. The chain has TRBV20-1 and TRBJ1-3; tentatively, D is TRBD1 (5 bases). Trimming took off 0 bases at V and 4 bases at J, with 10 bases between the two ends. This CDR3 is 14 amino acids long. Germline CDR1 is DFQATT and CDR2 is SNEGSKA (reference sequence).

The rearrangement links TRBV20-1 to TRBJ1-5; D may be TRBD1 (6 bases). The CDR3 covers 13 residues. V lost 5 bases, J lost 3 bases, and 11 bases lay in between. Germline loops: CDR1 DFQATT, CDR2 SNEGSKA (reference sequence). The chain's CDR3 is CSAGTSLNQPQHF. CDR3 DNA sequence: TGCAGTGCTGGGACATCACTCAATCAGCCCCAGCATTTT.

In its sample, this clonotype was seen a few times. This chain links TRBV9 with TRBJ1-1; 8 positions match TRBD1. The CDR3 loop spans 14 amino acids. The V and J ends lost 3 bases and 3 bases, in that order; junction bases with no gene match: 4. Germline V gene sequence: CDR1 SGDLS, CDR2 YYNGEE. The CDR3 region has the DNA TGTGCCAGCAGCGCTGGACAGGGAGACACTGAAGCTTTCTTT. It is translated as CASSAGQGDTEAFF.

This clonotype was observed a few times. In DNA, the CDR3 is TGCAGTGCCCCGTTGACTAGCTCCTACAATGAGCAGTTCTTC. Protein: CSAPLTSSYNEQFF. The rearrangement links TRBV20-1 to TRBJ2-1; a possible D gene is TRBD2 (6 bases). This CDR3 comprises 14 residues. Germline values: CDR1 DFQATT, CDR2 SNEGSKA (reference sequence). With 6 bases removed from V and 0 bases from J, the gap between germline ends came to 12 bases.

This clonotype was detected a few times. V is TRBV19 and J is TRBJ1-5; 7 bases match TRBD1. V shed 4 bases and J 8 bases; nucleotides not matched to a gene: 8. This CDR3 is 14 amino acids long. Germline loops: CDR1 LNHDA, CDR2 SQIVND (reference sequence). This CDR3 is CASSNTGTEKPQHF. CDR3 nucleotides: TGTGCCAGTAGTAACACCGGGACAGAGAAGCCCCAGCATTTT.

This chain links TRBV7-8 with TRBJ2-7; no reliable D call. The CDR3 spans 13 residues. V lost 1 base, J lost 3 bases, and 7 bases lay in between. Germline CDR1 and CDR2: SGHVS and FQNEAQ. The CDR3 loop reads CASSLGWDYEQYF. The CDR3 nucleotides are TGTGCCAGCAGCTTAGGTTGGGACTACGAGCAGTACTTC.

This clonotype was seen a single time. The chain uses TRBV19 and TRBJ1-1, with D maybe TRBD1 (5 bases). The germline V and J ends were trimmed by 5 bases and 6 bases, with 16 bases remaining between them. The CDR3 has 14 residues. Germline V lookup: CDR1 LNHDA, CDR2 SQIVND (reference sequence). The CDR3, as DNA: TGTGCCAGTAGTGTTGGGGGTAATGTCGCTGAAGCTTTCTTT. Translating gives CASSVGGNVAEAFF.

The chain links TRBV27 to TRBJ2-2; TRBD2 agrees at 11 bases. Per germline, CDR1 MNHEY and CDR2 SMNVEV (reference sequence). The CDR3 has 16 residues. The V gene end was trimmed by 4 bases and the J gene end by 3 bases; junction bases not matched to a gene: 4. Written as DNA, the CDR3 is TGTGCCAGCAGTTCTAGACTAGCGGGGTACACCGGGGAGCTGTTTTTT. This sequence encodes CASSSRLAGYTGELFF.

This clonotype was counted only a few times. The chain links TRBV9 to TRBJ1-1, with unresolved D. V was clipped by 4 bases and J by 9 bases, with 4 bases between them. The germline CDR1 and CDR2 sequences are SGDLS and YYNGEE. This CDR3 has 9 amino acids. The CDR3 sequence is CASSPQAFF. CDR3 coding DNA: TGTGCCAGCAGCCCTCAAGCTTTCTTT. Variable domain in full (rest from reference TRBV9 and TRBJ1-1): DSGVTQTPKHLITATGQRVTLRCSPRSGDLSVYWYQQSLDQGLQFLIQYYNGEERAKGNILERFSAQQFPDLHSELNLSSLELGDSALYFCASSPQAFFGQGTRLTVV.

Relative to its sample, this clonotype is medium-sized. CDR3 residues: CSASTIGVDQPQHF. The CDR3 coding sequence is TGCAGTGCATCTACGATAGGGGTAGATCAGCCCCAGCATTTT. This chain uses TRBV20-1 with TRBJ1-5; a weak D match, TRBD1 (5 bases). The ends were cut back, 6 bases at V and 5 bases at J, with 17 bases in the middle. The CDR3 totals 14 residues. Germline loops: CDR1 DFQATT, CDR2 SNEGSKA (reference sequence).

This clonotype was counted a few times. V usage is TRBV7-2 and J usage is TRBJ1-5, with a tentative D call TRBD1 (6 bases). The CDR3 is 14 residues long. The germline V gene encodes CDR1 SGHTA and CDR2 FQGNSA. V dropped 4 bases and J dropped 9 bases, with 16 bases sitting between them. The CDR3 DNA reads TGTGCCAGCAGCTCACAGGGTAGCTTTCGGCCCCAGCATTTT. Protein: CASSSQGSFRPQHF.

This clonotype was counted a few times. This chain uses TRBV5-4 with TRBJ1-6; D is ambiguous. Trimming removed 0 bases from V and 8 bases from J, with 9 bases in between. Germline CDR1 SGHNT, CDR2 YYREEE (reference sequence). CDR3 length: 14 amino acids. The CDR3 spells CASSLEGWDSPLHF. Here the CDR3 DNA reads TGTGCCAGCAGCTTGGAGGGTTGGGATTCACCCCTCCACTTT.

V is TRBV20-1 and J is TRBJ1-2; D is unresolved. The germline V gene has CDR1 DFQATT and CDR2 SNEGSKA (reference sequence). The CDR3 has 12 residues. Deletions cut 0 bases from V and 8 bases from J, with 10 bases between. In DNA, the CDR3 is TGCAGTGCTAGAGAAGGTAGACACGGCTACACCTTC. Translating it yields CSAREGRHGYTF.

The chain recombines TRBV20-1 with TRBJ1-2; TRBD1 might be the D (6 bases). The CDR3 has 15 amino acids. The V gene's germline CDR1 is DFQATT and CDR2 SNEGSKA (reference sequence). V gave up 1 base and J gave up 6 bases, with 18 bases separating them. CDR3 region: CSARVPNTGHNGYTF. The CDR3 nucleotides are TGCAGTGCTAGAGTACCGAATACAGGGCATAATGGCTACACCTTC.

The chain employs TRBV20-1 and TRBJ2-1; tentatively, D is TRBD1 (5 bases). Germline CDR1 DFQATT, CDR2 SNEGSKA (reference sequence). The CDR3 loop spans 15 amino acids. The ends were cut back, 1 base at V and 0 bases at J, with 10 bases in the middle. CDR3 in amino acids: CSARGLDSSYNEQFF. Here the CDR3 DNA reads TGCAGTGCTAGAGGGTTAGACAGCTCCTACAATGAGCAGTTCTTC.

The chain links TRBV6-5 to TRBJ1-1; D unclear. The CDR3 loop spans 15 amino acids. The germline gives CDR1 MNHEY, CDR2 SVGAGI. The ends were cut back, 0 bases at V and 0 bases at J, with 8 bases in the middle. The CDR3 DNA sequence: TGTGCCAGCAGTTACTCTCAGTCGATGAACACTGAAGCTTTCTTT. Protein: CASSYSQSMNTEAFF.

The table lists this clonotype with a few counts. This chain uses TRBV27 with TRBJ2-7; tentative D call: TRBD1 (7 bases). V was shortened by 6 bases and J by 0 bases, with 15 bases between the two germline ends. The germline CDR1 and CDR2 sequences are MNHEY and SMNVEV (reference sequence). The CDR3 spans 15 residues. The DNA of the CDR3 is TGTGCCAGCAGGGCGGGACAGCAAAGCTCCTACGAGCAGTACTTC. Its protein is CASRAGQQSSYEQYF.

V and J are TRBV19 and TRBJ2-5; TRBD1 matches at 7 bases. CDR3 length: 14 amino acids. V shed 5 bases, J shed 4 bases, and the junction held 7 bases outside the gene matches. Per the germline V gene, CDR1 is LNHDA and CDR2 is SQIVND (reference sequence). CDR3 sequence: CASSPRPGGETQYF. The CDR3 DNA follows: TGTGCCAGTAGTCCCCGTCCAGGGGGAGAGACCCAGTACTTC.

The chain has TRBV11-1 and TRBJ1-2; 7 nucleotides agree with TRBD1. With V trimmed by 5 bases and J by 4 bases, 16 bases remained unmatched. The CDR3 is made up of 17 amino acids. Germline V lookup: CDR1 SGHAT, CDR2 FQDESV (reference sequence). The CDR3 region is CASSHPSTGTDIYGYTF. DNA for the CDR3: TGTGCCAGCAGCCACCCGTCTACTGGGACAGACATCTATGGCTACACCTTC.

Notes on this clonotype: The junction departs from the called germline gene at one end, perhaps through a read error. V gene TRBV20-1 combines with J gene TRBJ2-2, with 9 nucleotides matching TRBD2. Germline V gene lookup returns CDR1 DFQATT and CDR2 SNEGSKA (reference sequence). The CDR3 contains 15 residues. Written as DNA, the CDR3 is TGCAGTGCGAGAGCGGGGGGCTCGAACACCGGGGAGCTGTTTTTT. Amino acid sequence: CSARAGGSNTGELFF.

This clonotype counts as large. This sequence joins TRBV30 and TRBJ2-3; 9 bases line up with TRBD1. Trimming cost V 2 bases and J 5 bases; bases outside gene matches: 8. This CDR3 is built from 15 residues. Germline CDR1 reads GTSNPN; CDR2 reads SVGIG (reference sequence). CDR3 bases: TGTGCCTGGAGTTCCACAGGGGGCCGGAGAGATACGCAGTATTTT. The encoded protein is CAWSSTGGRRDTQYF.

The table lists this clonotype with a few counts. The gene calls are TRBV6-1 and TRBJ1-1; D might be TRBD1 (5 bases). The V end was cut by 6 bases, the J end by 0 bases, with 8 bases between. The CDR3 runs to 13 residues. Per germline, CDR1 MNHNS and CDR2 SASEGT. CDR3 loop: CASSREMNTEAFF. The CDR3, as DNA: TGTGCCAGCAGCAGGGAAATGAACACTGAAGCTTTCTTT.